A selection of T cell receptor beta chains follows, all from one sample in a study of Graves' ophthalmopathy and Graves' hyperthyroidism. From the multiplex PCR reads, TCRdb called clonotypes with MiXCR, one entry per CDR3 protein. In the table there are over 450,000 distinct CDR3 sequences, over 13% of which are singletons. Sequencing was done on a sample of blood. These receptors originate from a woman in her twenties or thirties with Graves' ophthalmopathy. Both conserved end residues are part of each CDR3. The D gene is left open where the match is weak. Only part of the rows carry a size: once, few, many, or a class if the clone is expanded.

clone_size	v_call	j_call	d_call	cdr3_nt	cdr3_aa
NA	TRBV30	TRBJ1-6	TRBD1	TGTGCCTGGGAGCACAGGGGTCCTCTCCACTTT	CAWEHRGPLHF
NA	TRBV30	TRBJ2-1	NA	TGTGCCTGGAGTGACGGGGGACTGTTTGATGAGCAGTTCTTC	CAWSDGGLFDEQFF
many	TRBV28	TRBJ2-5	TRBD1	TGTGCCAGCAGTTTTCTGACGGGACAGGGTCGGGAGACCCAGTACTTC	CASSFLTGQGRETQYF
many	TRBV27	TRBJ1-5	TRBD1	TGTGCCAGCGCATCAACAGGGGGGATCAAGGAGCCCCAGCATTTT	CASASTGGIKEPQHF
many	TRBV12-5	TRBJ1-1	NA	TGTGCTAGTGGTTTGGTACGCGAGGCGTTGAACACTGAAGCTTTCTTT	CASGLVREALNTEAFF
NA	TRBV30	TRBJ2-3	TRBD2	TGTGCCTTAGCGGGGGGAATCACAGATACGCAGTATTTT	CALAGGITDTQYF
many	TRBV6-5	TRBJ2-2	NA	TGTGCCAGCAGTTACGAGGGGGCGAACACCGGGGAGCTGTTTTTT	CASSYEGANTGELFF
many	TRBV6-1	TRBJ1-2	TRBD1	TGTGCCAGCAGTCCCGGGACAGGGGGCCTTAGTGGCTACACCTTC	CASSPGTGGLSGYTF
NA	TRBV14	TRBJ1-2	TRBD1	TGTGCCAGCAGCCACCGGACAGGACGATATGGCTACACCTTC	CASSHRTGRYGYTF
NA	TRBV20-1	TRBJ1-1	NA	TGCAGTGCCTCGGACCAAGACACTGAAGCTTTCTTT	CSASDQDTEAFF
many	TRBV6-4	TRBJ2-7	NA	TGTGCCAGCATGAGACAGTGGCTCTACGAGCAGTACTTC	CASMRQWLYEQYF
many	TRBV6-1	TRBJ1-1	NA	TGTGCCAGCAGTGAAGCATGGGGGGCCACTGAAGCTTTCTTT	CASSEAWGATEAFF
many	TRBV6-1	TRBJ2-2	TRBD1	TGTGCCACCCAGGACAGGGACACCGGGGAGCTGTTTTTT	CATQDRDTGELFF
NA	TRBV7-6	TRBJ2-4	TRBD1	TGTGCCAGCAGCTTAGGACAGGGTTTGAACATTAAGTACTTC	CASSLGQGLNIKYF
few	TRBV20-1	TRBJ2-7	TRBD2	TGCAGTGCTAGTGGGAGGGCTATCTACGAGCAGTACTTC	CSASGRAIYEQYF
many	TRBV6-5	TRBJ1-2	NA	TGTGCCAGCAGGACAACAGGTCGTGGGTTCGGCTGCACCTTC	CASRTTGRGFGCTF
many	TRBV19	TRBJ2-7	TRBD2	TGTGCCAGTAGTGCCGTGCTAGCGGGAGCTGTCGAGCAGTACTTC	CASSAVLAGAVEQYF
few	TRBV25-1	TRBJ2-2	NA	TGTGCCAGCAGTCTAAGGGTTCCGAAGGCCGGGGAGCTGTTTTTT	CASSLRVPKAGELFF
many	TRBV15	TRBJ1-2	NA	TGTGCCACCAGCAGGCAGGGGCGGCCCTATGGCTACACCTTC	CATSRQGRPYGYTF
many	TRBV2	TRBJ2-5	NA	TGTGCCAGCAGCGTTCAGGGGCCCCAAGAGACCCAGTACTTC	CASSVQGPQETQYF
many	TRBV10-2	TRBJ1-5	NA	TGCGCCAGCAGTGAAGACAGGCTGAATGGCAATCAGCCCCAGCATTTT	CASSEDRLNGNQPQHF
NA	TRBV20-1	TRBJ1-6	NA	TGCAGTGCTTCTCGGAGTTCGGATAATTCACCCCTCCACTTT	CSASRSSDNSPLHF
NA	TRBV7-8	TRBJ2-5	NA	TGTGCCAGCAGTTTACTTAGGGGGCAGGGGGGAGAGACCCAGTACTTC	CASSLLRGQGGETQYF
many	TRBV28	TRBJ2-6	NA	TGTGCCAGCAGTTGGACATTTCAACAGGGGGCCAACGTCCTGACTTTC	CASSWTFQQGANVLTF
many	TRBV11-2	TRBJ2-7	NA	TGTGCCAGCAGCCCTCGCCCCTCTCAGCGGAGCTACGAGCAGTACTTC	CASSPRPSQRSYEQYF
many	TRBV12-3/TRBV12-4	TRBJ2-5	NA	TGTGCCAGCAGTTTTGGACAGATGAATTTAGAAGAGACCCAGTACTTC	CASSFGQMNLEETQYF
NA	TRBV6-1	TRBJ1-2	NA	TGTGCCAGCAGTACCACAGGGTTGCGAGGCTACACCTTC	CASSTTGLRGYTF
many	TRBV28	TRBJ1-5	NA	TGTGCCAGCAGGGGGCCCGATCAGCCCCAGCATTTT	CASRGPDQPQHF
many	TRBV11-1	TRBJ2-7	NA	TGTGCCAGCAGCTTCCCGACCGACGGACCGCACTACGAGCAGTACTTC	CASSFPTDGPHYEQYF
many	TRBV2	TRBJ2-7	TRBD2	TGTGCCAGCAGTGACCCCAGGCGGGGGGCGGCTGGGAGCGAGCAGTACTTC	CASSDPRRGAAGSEQYF
many	TRBV6-5	TRBJ2-7	NA	TGTGCCAGCAGTCGCGTAGTCTACGAGCAGTACTTC	CASSRVVYEQYF
NA	TRBV6-5	TRBJ2-5	NA	TGTGCCAGCAGTTACTCCCCCCAGGGACCGTACCAAGAGACCAAGTACTTC	CASSYSPQGPYQETKYF
NA	TRBV27	TRBJ2-7	NA	TGTGCCAGCAGTTTAAAAGGGAAGGGGGGCTACGAGCAGTACTTC	CASSLKGKGGYEQYF
many	TRBV4-2	TRBJ2-5	TRBD2	TGTGCCAGCAGCCCTAGCGGGAGGGGAGAAGAGACCCAGTACTTC	CASSPSGRGEETQYF
many	TRBV28	TRBJ2-7	NA	TGTGCCAGCAGTTTGAACCCACCTGGAATGGGTGTCTGGCACGAGCAGTACTTC	CASSLNPPGMGVWHEQYF